One and the same sample provided the 21 T cell receptor beta chains below, sequenced in a study of T cell responses to AZD1222 COVID-19 vaccine. The protocol was immunoSEQ multiplex PCR, while the TCRdb copy is restricted to in-frame clones and leaves out a portion. This sample yields tens of thousands of clones, of which roughly 84% are seen a single time; about 17% belongs to the top ten. The source was peripheral blood, collected 28 days after the second AZD1222 dose. The receptors were sampled from an adult who received the AZD1222 COVID-19 vaccine.

This sequence joins TRBV10-3 and TRBJ2-7; 8 bases match TRBD1. Trimming took 10 bases from V and 4 from J; bases not matched to a gene: 24. This CDR3 spans 18 amino acids. Germline V gene lookup returns CDR1 ENHRY and CDR2 SYGVKD. CDR3 nucleotides: TGTGCCACCGCAGGGGGCCGGACATCTCGTCGGGGGCTGTACGAGCAGTACTTC. Its protein is CATAGGRTSRRGLYEQYF.

This chain joins TRBV7-9 and TRBJ1-1; 8 nucleotides match TRBD1. The CDR3 is made up of 17 amino acids. Trimming removed 5 bases from V and 1 base from J; junction bases left unmatched: 12. Per the germline V gene, CDR1 is SEHNR and CDR2 is FQNEAQ (reference sequence). CDR3 coding DNA: TGTGCCAGCAGCCCACCGGGACAGGTCCCGTGGAACACTGAAGCTTTCTTT. Its translation: CASSPPGQVPWNTEAFF. The entire variable domain, with the rest obtained from reference TRBV7-9 and TRBJ1-1, is as follows: DTGVSQNPRHKITKRGQNVTFRCDPISEHNRLYWYRQTLGQGPEFLTYFQNEAQLEKSRLLSDRFSAERPKGSFSTLEIQRTEQGDSAMYLCASSPPGQVPWNTEAFFGQGTRLTVV.

This clone was seen just once. The rearrangement links TRBV5-3 to TRBJ1-2; D remains ambiguous. TRBV5-3 belongs to the ORF category, with a function that is uncertain. This CDR3 region has 14 residues. Between the trimmed V and J ends, which lost 4 bases and 0 bases, there was a span of 10 bases. The CDR3 nucleotides are TGTGCCAGAAGCCCTTGTAAAGCTAACTATGGCTACACCTTC. It encodes CARSPCKANYGYTF.

The CDR3 here is CASIKGLEAFF. Written as DNA, the CDR3 is TGTGCCAGCATTAAGGGACTCGAAGCTTTCTTT. The chain joins TRBV2 to TRBJ1-1; D is perhaps TRBD1 (5 bases). There are 11 residues in the CDR3. V was cut by 7 bases and J by 8 bases, with 11 bases left in between. The germline V gene has CDR1 SNHLY and CDR2 FYNNEI.

This clone was observed a handful of times. This chain connects TRBV28 to TRBJ1-6, with a tentative D call TRBD1 (6 bases). This CDR3 contains 13 residues. Per the germline V gene, CDR1 is MDHEN and CDR2 is SYDVKM. Trimming cost V 7 bases and J 6 bases, with 10 bases left between them. CDR3 sequence reads: CASKKDSNSPLHF. In nucleotides, the CDR3 is TGTGCCAGCAAAAAGGACAGTAATTCACCCCTCCACTTT.

V is TRBV6-1 and J is TRBJ2-7; D is possibly TRBD2 (7 bases). The CDR3 runs to 15 residues. CDR1 is MNHNS and CDR2 is SASEGT in the germline V gene. V gave up 1 base and J gave up 2 bases, with 12 bases separating them. For the CDR3, the DNA is TGTGCCAGCAGTGAAGAAGGAGGGGGGGCCTACGAGCAGTACTTC. It specifies CASSEEGGGAYEQYF.

This clone was picked up many times. The V gene is TRBV6-2 or TRBV6-3, the J gene TRBJ2-7, with D perhaps assigned TRBD1 or TRBD2 (5 bases each). The V end was cut by 4 bases, the J end by 3 bases, with 16 bases between. This CDR3 region has 15 residues. Germline-derived CDR1 and CDR2 are MNHEY and SVGEGT. CDR3 nucleotide sequence: TGTGCCAGCAGTTCCTTTCAAGGGGACGGCTACGAGCAGTACTTC. Amino acid sequence: CASSSFQGDGYEQYF.

The rearrangement uses TRBV3-1 (or the pseudogene TRBV3-2) and TRBJ2-3; D gene unclear. Trimming left V 0 bases short and J 2 bases short, with 9 bases between. CDR3 size: 15 residues. CDR1 and CDR2 from the germline V gene are LGHDT and YNNKEL (reference sequence). The CDR3 loop reads CASSQEMRITDTQYF. As DNA, the CDR3 is TGTGCCAGCAGCCAAGAAATGCGAATCACAGATACGCAGTATTTT.

CDR3 protein: CASSPGTGEKLFF. The CDR3 DNA follows: TGTGCCAGCAGTCCGGGTACCGGCGAAAAACTGTTTTTT. This chain connects TRBV12-3 or TRBV12-4 to TRBJ1-4; D is unclear. Trimming shortened V by 5 bases and J by 8 bases, and 12 bases separated the two germline ends. The CDR3 has 13 amino acids.

The V and J genes are TRBV5-1 and TRBJ2-7; 9 bases line up with TRBD1. CDR1 is SGHRS and CDR2 is YFSETQ in the germline V gene. CDR3 length: 14 amino acids. Trimming at V came to 0 bases and at J to 7 bases, leaving 5 bases not matched to a gene. The CDR3 DNA reads as TGCGCCAGCAGCTTGGTGGGACAGGGTGGTGAGCAGTACTTC. It yields the protein CASSLVGQGGEQYF.

The chain is built from TRBV27 and TRBJ2-5; D is tentatively TRBD1 or TRBD2 (6 bases each). The CDR3 consists of 14 residues. CDR1 and CDR2 from the germline V gene are MNHEY and SMNVEV (reference sequence). V lost 3 bases and J lost 5, with 13 bases in between. The CDR3, as DNA: TGTGCCAGCAGTTTTATCGGGGGCTGGGAGACCCAGTACTTC. It is translated as CASSFIGGWETQYF.

The chain couples TRBV6-1 to TRBJ2-1; D uncertain. CDR1 and CDR2 from the germline V gene are MNHNS and SASEGT. The CDR3 is 15 residues long. V was trimmed by 2 bases and J by 2 bases, leaving 10 bases between them. The CDR3 coding sequence is TGTGCCAGCAGTGAACCGGCAGGCCCCTACAATGAGCAGTTCTTC. It specifies CASSEPAGPYNEQFF.

In this sample, this clone turned up a few times. The chain couples TRBV3-1 (or the pseudogene TRBV3-2) to TRBJ1-5; a weak D match, TRBD1 (6 bases). CDR3 size: 14 residues. The V gene lost 5 bases and the J gene lost 2 bases, with 10 bases spanning the gap. From germline, CDR1 is LGHDT and CDR2 YNNKEL (reference sequence). CDR3 amino acids: CASSSDSGNQPQHF. Here the CDR3 DNA reads TGTGCCAGCAGCTCGGACAGCGGCAATCAGCCCCAGCATTTT.

This chain connects TRBV15 to TRBJ1-6, with 9 positions matching TRBD1. The CDR3 is 15 residues long. The V and J ends lost 0 bases and 10 bases, in that order; junction bases with no gene match: 4. Germline CDR1 is LNHNV and CDR2 is YYDKDF (reference sequence). This chain's CDR3 is CATSREGQGGSPLHF. The CDR3 nucleotides are TGTGCCACCAGCAGAGAGGGACAGGGTGGCTCACCCCTCCACTTT.

The chain uses TRBV30 and TRBJ1-5, with TRBD1 matching over 8 bases. The CDR3 runs 15 residues. Looked up from germline, CDR1 is GTSNPN and CDR2 is SVGIG (reference sequence). Trimming cost V 2 bases and J 1 base; bases outside gene matches: 4. This chain's CDR3 is CAWSRTGRSNQPQHF. CDR3 nucleotide sequence: TGTGCCTGGAGTCGGACAGGGCGAAGCAATCAGCCCCAGCATTTT.

The table lists this clone with a count of one. This rearrangement joins TRBV30 to TRBJ1-5; no clear D gene. The V and J ends lost 0 bases and 4 bases respectively, with 7 bases between them. CDR1 is GTSNPN and CDR2 is SVGIG in the germline V gene (reference sequence). The CDR3 extends over 13 amino acids. In DNA form, the CDR3 reads TGTGCCTGGAGTGTAGGGCTTAATCAGCCCCAGCATTTT. Encoded protein: CAWSVGLNQPQHF.

The genes are TRBV2 and TRBJ1-4, with 9 bases identical to TRBD1. Losses at the gene ends were 6 bases for V and 3 bases for J; bases not matched to a gene: 14. CDR1 and CDR2 from the germline V gene are SNHLY and FYNNEI. The CDR3 runs to 18 residues. CDR3 sequence (DNA): TGTGCCAGCAGCGCCTGGACAGGGGATCTCCTCGCTAATGAAAAACTGTTTTTT. Protein sequence: CASSAWTGDLLANEKLFF.

J is TRBJ2-7 and V is TRBV7-6; 9 nucleotides match TRBD1. CDR1 SGHVS and CDR2 FNYEAQ come from the germline V gene. The CDR3 has 14 amino acids. J gave up 4 bases and V 4 bases, and 5 bases lay outside the gene matches. The CDR3 reads CASSSGQGVYEQYF. In nucleotides, the CDR3 is TGTGCCAGCAGCTCGGGACAGGGAGTATACGAGCAGTACTTC. The complete variable domain, with remaining parts taken from reference TRBV7-6 and TRBJ2-7, reads GAGVSQSPRYKVTKRGQDVALRCDPISGHVSLYWYRQALGQGPEFLTYFNYEAQQDKSGLPNDRFSAERPEGSISTLTIQRTEQRDSAMYRCASSSGQGVYEQYFGPGTRLTVT.

The CDR3 reads CASSQVSPRGAEGETQYF. The CDR3 DNA reads as TGTGCCAGCAGCCAAGTATCCCCGCGGGGGGCCGAAGGAGAGACCCAGTACTTC. The chain uses TRBV3-1 (or the pseudogene TRBV3-2) and TRBJ2-5; 8 nucleotides agree with TRBD2. This CDR3 is built from 18 residues. Losses at the gene ends were 1 base for V and 4 bases for J; bases not matched to a gene: 14. Germline-derived CDR1 and CDR2 are LGHDT and YNNKEL (reference sequence).

The chain carries TRBV4-3 and TRBJ2-6, with 7 positions matching TRBD1. Germline V gives CDR1 LGHNA, CDR2 YSLEER. V shed 1 base and J 0 bases; nucleotides not matched to a gene: 3. The CDR3 covers 17 residues. The CDR3 nucleotides are TGCGCCAGCAGCCAAGGGACAGGCGGCTCTGGGGCCAACGTCCTGACTTTC. It yields the protein CASSQGTGGSGANVLTF.

The chain is built from TRBV28 and TRBJ2-5; D gene unclear. In germline, CDR1 is MDHEN, CDR2 SYDVKM. The CDR3 is made up of 11 amino acids. The V gene lost 4 bases and the J gene lost 3 bases, with 3 bases spanning the gap. CDR3 bases: TGTGCCAGCAGTTCAGAAGAGACCCAGTACTTC. Its translation: CASSSEETQYF. Together with reference TRBV28 and TRBJ2-5, the CDR3 gives the full variable domain: DVKVTQSSRYLVKRTGEKVFLECVQDMDHENMFWYRQDPGLGLRLIYFSYDVKMKEKGDIPEGYSVSREKKERFSLILESASTNQTSMYLCASSSEETQYFGPGTRLLVL.